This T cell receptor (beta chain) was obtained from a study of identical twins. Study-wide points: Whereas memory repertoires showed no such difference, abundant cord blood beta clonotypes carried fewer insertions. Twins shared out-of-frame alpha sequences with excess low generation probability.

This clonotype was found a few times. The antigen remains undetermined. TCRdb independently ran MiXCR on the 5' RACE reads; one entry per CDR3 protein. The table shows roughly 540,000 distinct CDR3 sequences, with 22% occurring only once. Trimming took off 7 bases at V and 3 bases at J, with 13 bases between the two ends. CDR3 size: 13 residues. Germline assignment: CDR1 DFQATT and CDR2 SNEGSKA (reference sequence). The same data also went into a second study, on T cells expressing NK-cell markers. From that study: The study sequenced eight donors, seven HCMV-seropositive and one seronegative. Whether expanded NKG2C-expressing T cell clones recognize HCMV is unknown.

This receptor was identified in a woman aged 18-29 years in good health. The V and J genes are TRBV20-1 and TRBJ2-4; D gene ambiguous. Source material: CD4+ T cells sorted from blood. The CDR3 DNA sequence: TGCAGTGGTGGACCAGGAGTCAAAAACATTCAGTACTTC. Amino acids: CSGGPGVKNIQYF.